This is a list of T cell receptor beta chains from one sample in a study of beta chain features in type 1 diabetes. Produced via immunoSEQ multiplex PCR; TCRdb's table is partial and in-frame only. The sample carries roughly 700,000 clones, roughly 13% recorded once. The sample was naive CD4+ T cells from blood. The receptors shown here come from a man aged 18-30 years with type 1 diabetes. CDR3s include the opening cysteine and the closing phenylalanine or tryptophan. The D gene is left open where the match is weak. Expanded clones get a size class; other rows say once, few or many, or leave the size out.

>TRBD1|TRBV30|NA|TRBJ1-2
CAWSVVMAGGGYTF
TGTGCCTGGAGTGTAGTGATGGCAGGGGGTGGCTACACCTTC
>TRBD2|TRBV7-9|few|TRBJ2-2
CASRRGAENTGELFF
TGTGCCAGCAGGCGGGGGGCCGAGAACACCGGGGAGCTGTTTTTT
>TRBD2|TRBV10-3|few|TRBJ2-1
CAISDPTLAGVLNEQFF
TGTGCCATCAGTGACCCCACACTAGCGGGGGTTCTCAATGAGCAGTTCTTC
>TRBD1|TRBV5-6|NA|TRBJ2-3
CASSFGTGLSDTQYF
TGTGCCAGCAGCTTTGGGACAGGCCTATCAGATACGCAGTATTTT
>NA|TRBV7-2|NA|TRBJ1-1
CASSLPGGAEAFF
TGTGCCAGCAGCTTACCTGGAGGGGCTGAAGCTTTCTTT
>NA|TRBV20-1|few|TRBJ2-3
CSADVTDTQYF
TGCAGTGCTGACGTGACAGATACGCAGTATTTT
>TRBD1|TRBV28|NA|TRBJ1-6
CASSAGTGGGSPLHF
TGTGCCAGCAGCGCAGGGACAGGGGGTGGCTCACCCCTCCACTTT
>NA|TRBV29-1|few|TRBJ2-1
CSSKGGSREQFF
TGCAGCTCGAAGGGGGGGAGCCGTGAGCAGTTCTTC
>NA|TRBV5-1|NA|TRBJ1-1
CASSLGGWTEAFF
TGCGCCAGCAGCTTAGGGGGGTGGACTGAAGCTTTCTTT
>TRBD2|TRBV2|NA|TRBJ2-1
CASSGSGGSPSSYNEQFF
TGTGCCAGCAGTGGTAGCGGGGGCTCTCCGAGCTCCTACAATGAGCAGTTCTTC
>TRBD1|TRBV7-9|NA|TRBJ1-2
CASSPTGGSYTF
TGTGCCAGCAGCCCTACAGGGGGAAGCTACACCTTC
>NA|TRBV6-5|few|TRBJ1-5
CASINRGCLNQPQHF
TGTGCCAGCATCAATCGGGGGTGTCTCAATCAGCCCCAGCATTTT
>TRBD2|TRBV18|few|TRBJ2-3
CASSPLPSGGTFNTQYF
TGTGCCAGCTCACCCCTCCCTAGCGGGGGGACTTTCAATACGCAGTATTTT
>NA|TRBV7-2|few|TRBJ1-5
CASSLAWGPRTQHF
TGTGCCAGCAGCTTAGCTTGGGGGCCCAGGACCCAGCATTTT
>TRBD2|TRBV5-1|few|TRBJ2-3
CASIGLAGSTDTQYF
TGCGCCAGCATTGGGCTAGCGGGGAGCACAGATACGCAGTATTTT
>TRBD2|TRBV5-1|few|TRBJ2-7
CASSLVGTTDGGEQYF
TGCGCCAGCAGCTTGGTCGGGACTACGGACGGTGGAGAGCAGTACTTC
>TRBD1|TRBV28|few|TRBJ2-1
CASSGRPGQDYNEQFF
TGTGCCAGCAGTGGACGACCGGGACAGGATTACAATGAGCAGTTCTTC
>NA|TRBV2|NA|TRBJ2-7
CASILESYEQYF
TGTGCCAGCATTTTAGAGTCCTACGAGCAGTACTTC
>NA|TRBV6-5|NA|TRBJ1-6
CASSYAGNEDSPLHF
TGTGCCAGCAGTTACGCAGGGAACGAGGATTCACCCCTCCACTTT
>NA|TRBV7-2|few|TRBJ1-2
CASGETSNYGYTF
TGTGCCAGCGGGGAGACGTCTAACTATGGCTACACCTTC